Presented here are 10 T cell receptor beta chains from one specimen sequenced in a study of Ad26.COV2.S vaccination and SARS-CoV-2 variants. Stated treatment: roughly 20 received Ad26.COV2.S at low or high dose, single or two shots; about 5 received placebo; per-sample allocation not given. Following the first vaccine or placebo injection, samples were taken on day 63. The assay was immunoSEQ multiplex PCR, and TCRdb's table has in-frame clones only and misses some. The repertoire consists of 350,000 to 400,000 clones, with approximately 91% occurring once and the leading ten covering under 3.5%. Sequenced material: peripheral blood, taken in a trial of Ad26.COV2.S vaccine versus placebo. These TCRs come from a person between 18 and 60 years old who received the Ad26.COV2.S COVID-19 vaccine or a placebo.

Worth noting for this clone: This specimen includes other DNA sequences encoding the same CDR3. The CDR3 loop is CASSPDRGYGYTF. In DNA, the CDR3 is TGTGCCAGCAGTCCCGACCGGGGCTATGGCTACACCTTC. The chain joins TRBV5-5 to TRBJ1-2; D is unresolved. From germline, CDR1 is SGHKS and CDR2 YYEKEE (reference sequence). V was shortened by 5 bases and J by 4 bases, with 12 bases between the two germline ends. The CDR3 length is 13 residues. The variable domain in full, completed from reference TRBV5-5 and TRBJ1-2, reads DAGVTQSPTHLIKTRGQQVTLRCSPISGHKSVSWYQQVLGQGPQFIFQYYEKEERGRGNFPDRFSARQFPNYSSELNVNALLLGDSALYLCASSPDRGYGYTFGSGTRLTVV.

The rearrangement joins TRBV12-3 or TRBV12-4 to TRBJ1-2; D call uncertain. With 5 bases removed from V and 7 bases from J, the gap between germline ends came to 14 bases. This CDR3 is 13 amino acids long. The CDR3 region is CASSMRLGAGYTF. DNA for the CDR3: TGTGCCAGCAGTATGCGCCTAGGAGCTGGCTACACCTTC.

The chain is built from TRBV5-1 and TRBJ1-1, with a tentative D call TRBD1 (6 bases). CDR1 is SGHRS and CDR2 is YFSETQ in the germline V gene. The CDR3 consists of 15 residues. V gave up 1 base and J gave up 1 base, with 11 bases separating them. The CDR3, as DNA: TGCGCCAGCAGCTTGTTCCCAGGGGCGAACACTGAAGCTTTCTTT. Translating it yields CASSLFPGANTEAFF.

This clone appeared a single time. V gene TRBV2 combines with J gene TRBJ2-1, with TRBD2 identical over 7 bases. The CDR3 consists of 17 residues. Looked up from germline, CDR1 is SNHLY and CDR2 is FYNNEI. Losses at the gene ends were 3 bases for V and 5 bases for J; bases not matched to a gene: 13. The CDR3 bases are TGTGCCAGCAGTGACGGTCGGCTAGCGGACTCAAACAATGAGCAGTTCTTC. Translation: CASSDGRLADSNNEQFF.

The chain joins TRBV4-1 to TRBJ2-2; 11 nucleotides line up with TRBD2. The germline gives CDR1 MGHRA, CDR2 YSYEKL. V was pared by 2 bases and J by 4 bases, with 9 bases of the junction left unmatched. CDR3 size: 18 residues. CDR3 sequence: CASSQSRLAGGGTGELFF. For the CDR3, the DNA is TGCGCCAGCAGCCAAAGCCGCCTAGCGGGGGGAGGCACCGGGGAGCTGTTTTTT.

The chain couples TRBV9 to TRBJ2-1; 11 bases line up with TRBD2. Germline CDR1 reads SGDLS; CDR2 reads YYNGEE. This CDR3 spans 18 amino acids. V lost 1 base and J lost 4; bases outside the gene matches: 10. The CDR3 sequence: CASSVPQRGTSGYNEQFF. Here the CDR3 DNA reads TGTGCCAGCAGCGTACCTCAACGCGGGACTAGCGGATACAATGAGCAGTTCTTC.

Only one count was recorded for this clone. V gene TRBV5-6 combines with J gene TRBJ2-5; D gene unclear. This CDR3 contains 14 residues. The germline V and J ends were trimmed by 2 bases and 4 bases, with 12 bases remaining between them. CDR1 is SGHDT and CDR2 is YYEEEE in the germline V gene. This CDR3 reads CASSFRSGAETQYF. In nucleotides, the CDR3 is TGTGCCAGCAGCTTCAGGTCAGGAGCAGAGACCCAGTACTTC.

The genes are TRBV6-2 or TRBV6-3 and TRBJ1-2; D possibly corresponds to TRBD1 (6 bases). Germline CDR1 and CDR2: MNHEY and SVGEGT. Trimming shortened V by 2 bases and J by 2 bases, and 9 bases separated the two germline ends. This CDR3 contains 14 residues. The CDR3, as DNA: TGTGCCAGCAGTTACGGGACAAGGAACTATGGCTACACCTTC. Translated, it gives CASSYGTRNYGYTF.

This clone was detected only once. V gene TRBV5-1 combines with J gene TRBJ1-1, with a tentative D call TRBD1 (6 bases). Germline lookup yields CDR1 SGHRS and CDR2 YFSETQ. The V end lost 0 bases, the J end lost 3 bases, and 12 bases lay between the germline ends. CDR3 length: 15 residues. The CDR3 loop is CASSLVTGADTEAFF. The CDR3 DNA follows: TGCGCCAGCAGCTTGGTGACGGGGGCGGACACTGAAGCTTTCTTT.

This chain uses TRBV2 with TRBJ1-4; TRBD1 matches at 7 bases. V lost 4 bases and J lost 8; bases outside the gene matches: 7. CDR3 length equals 14 residues. CDR1 is SNHLY and CDR2 is FYNNEI in the germline V gene. CDR3 DNA sequence: TGTGCCAGCAGTGGACAGGGCTGGGAAGAAAAACTGTTTTTT. As protein: CASSGQGWEEKLFF.